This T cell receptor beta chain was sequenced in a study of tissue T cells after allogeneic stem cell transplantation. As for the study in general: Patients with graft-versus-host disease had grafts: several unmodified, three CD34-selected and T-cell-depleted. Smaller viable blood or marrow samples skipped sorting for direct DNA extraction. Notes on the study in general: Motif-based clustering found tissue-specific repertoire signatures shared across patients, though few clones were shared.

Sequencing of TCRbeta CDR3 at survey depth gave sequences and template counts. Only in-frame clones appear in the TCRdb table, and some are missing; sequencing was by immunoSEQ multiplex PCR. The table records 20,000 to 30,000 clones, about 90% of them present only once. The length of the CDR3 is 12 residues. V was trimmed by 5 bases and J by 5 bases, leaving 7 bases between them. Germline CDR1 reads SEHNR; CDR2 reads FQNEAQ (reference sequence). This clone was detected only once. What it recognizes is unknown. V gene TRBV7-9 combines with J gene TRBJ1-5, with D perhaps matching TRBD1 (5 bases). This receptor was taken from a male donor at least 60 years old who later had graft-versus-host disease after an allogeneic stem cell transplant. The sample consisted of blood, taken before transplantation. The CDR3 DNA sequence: TGTGCCAGCAGCCCACAGGATCAGCCCCAGCATTTT. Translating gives CASSPQDQPQHF.